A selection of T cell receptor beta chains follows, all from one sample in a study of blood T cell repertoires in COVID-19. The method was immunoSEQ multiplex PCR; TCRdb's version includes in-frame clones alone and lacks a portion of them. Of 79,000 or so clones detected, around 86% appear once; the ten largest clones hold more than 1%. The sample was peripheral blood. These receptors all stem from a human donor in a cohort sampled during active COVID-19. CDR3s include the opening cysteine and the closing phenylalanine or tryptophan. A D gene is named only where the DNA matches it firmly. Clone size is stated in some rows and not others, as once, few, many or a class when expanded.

CDR3 DNA: TGCGCCAGCAGCCGTGGGACAGAGCAGTTCTTC; CDR3 protein: CASSRGTEQFF; J gene: TRBJ2-1; V gene: TRBV5-1; clone size: NA; D gene: NA
CDR3 DNA: TGCGCCAGCAGCCTTGGGGGACTAGAGGAGACCCAGTACTTC; CDR3 protein: CASSLGGLEETQYF; J gene: TRBJ2-5; V gene: TRBV5-1; clone size: NA; D gene: TRBD2
CDR3 DNA: TGTGCCAGCAGTCGTCCGGGAACTAATGAAAAACTGTTTTTT; CDR3 protein: CASSRPGTNEKLFF; J gene: TRBJ1-4; V gene: TRBV27; clone size: NA; D gene: NA
CDR3 DNA: TGTGCCAGCAGCTCGTTCGGGGGGATGGCTTTCTTT; CDR3 protein: CASSSFGGMAFF; J gene: TRBJ1-1; V gene: TRBV3-1/TRBV3-2; clone size: NA; D gene: NA
CDR3 DNA: TGTGCCAGCCGTCGGACGCGGGTGATCTCCAATGAGCAGTTCTTC; CDR3 protein: CASRRTRVISNEQFF; J gene: TRBJ2-1; V gene: TRBV19; clone size: NA; D gene: NA
CDR3 DNA: TGTGCCAGCAGCCAAGGAGCAGATACGCAGTATTTT; CDR3 protein: CASSQGADTQYF; J gene: TRBJ2-3; V gene: TRBV3-1/TRBV3-2; clone size: NA; D gene: NA
CDR3 DNA: TGTGCCAGTAGTAATCGTCGAATTGAGCGATCACCCCTCCACTTT; CDR3 protein: CASSNRRIERSPLHF; J gene: TRBJ1-6; V gene: TRBV19; clone size: NA; D gene: NA
CDR3 DNA: TGCAGCGTTGACAACCGGGACAGGGGGCGCGGGGGTGGCTACACCTTC; CDR3 protein: CSVDNRDRGRGGGYTF; J gene: TRBJ1-2; V gene: TRBV29-1; clone size: NA; D gene: TRBD1
CDR3 DNA: TGTGCTAGCAGCCCCACTAGCGGGAACGCCGGGGAGCTGTTTTTT; CDR3 protein: CASSPTSGNAGELFF; J gene: TRBJ2-2; V gene: TRBV7-7; clone size: NA; D gene: TRBD2
CDR3 DNA: TGTGCCAGCAGCCAACCTAGCGGGGCCTCCTACGAGCAGTACTTC; CDR3 protein: CASSQPSGASYEQYF; J gene: TRBJ2-7; V gene: TRBV4-2; clone size: NA; D gene: TRBD2
CDR3 DNA: TGTGCCAGCAGCTTCGGGACTAGCGGATACGAGCAGTACTTC; CDR3 protein: CASSFGTSGYEQYF; J gene: TRBJ2-7; V gene: TRBV5-4; clone size: NA; D gene: TRBD2
CDR3 DNA: TGTGCCAGCTCCCCCGACAGAGCTAGCTACGAGCAGTACTTC; CDR3 protein: CASSPDRASYEQYF; J gene: TRBJ2-7; V gene: TRBV18; clone size: NA; D gene: NA
CDR3 DNA: TGTGCCAGCAGCCGCGGACTAGCGGGCGATGAGCAGTTCTTC; CDR3 protein: CASSRGLAGDEQFF; J gene: TRBJ2-1; V gene: TRBV3-1/TRBV3-2; clone size: NA; D gene: TRBD2
CDR3 DNA: TGTGCCAGCAGCCCCGGACAACATGGGGCCAACGTCCTGACTTTC; CDR3 protein: CASSPGQHGANVLTF; J gene: TRBJ2-6; V gene: TRBV9; clone size: NA; D gene: NA
CDR3 DNA: TGCAGCGTTGGCTTTAGCTCGGGTACTGAAGCTTTCTTT; CDR3 protein: CSVGFSSGTEAFF; J gene: TRBJ1-1; V gene: TRBV29-1; clone size: NA; D gene: NA
CDR3 DNA: TGTGCCAGCAGCCCCCCGGGACAGCTTAATGAAAAACTGTTTTTT; CDR3 protein: CASSPPGQLNEKLFF; J gene: TRBJ1-4; V gene: TRBV5-5; clone size: NA; D gene: TRBD1
CDR3 DNA: TGTGCCAGCAGTTGGGGCGGCAGACTTTCCACCGGGGAGCTGTTTTTT; CDR3 protein: CASSWGGRLSTGELFF; J gene: TRBJ2-2; V gene: TRBV28; clone size: NA; D gene: NA
CDR3 DNA: TGTGCCAGCAGCTTACGGACAGTCAGCTCCTATAATTCACCCCTCCACTTT; CDR3 protein: CASSLRTVSSYNSPLHF; J gene: TRBJ1-6; V gene: TRBV5-5; clone size: few; D gene: NA
CDR3 DNA: TGTGCCAGCAGCCAAGATACAGGGCGAGGCACAGATTATGGCTATAATTCACCCCTCCACTTT; CDR3 protein: CASSQDTGRGTDYGYNSPLHF; J gene: TRBJ1-6; V gene: TRBV4-2; clone size: NA; D gene: NA
CDR3 DNA: TGTGCCACTTTACCCCCGGGACAGGGGGCGGGCGAGCAGTACTTC; CDR3 protein: CATLPPGQGAGEQYF; J gene: TRBJ2-7; V gene: TRBV28; clone size: NA; D gene: TRBD1
CDR3 DNA: TGTGCCAGCAGCGCATCCGGGACAGGGAGTATAAACAATGAGCAGTTCTTC; CDR3 protein: CASSASGTGSINNEQFF; J gene: TRBJ2-1; V gene: TRBV9; clone size: NA; D gene: TRBD1
CDR3 DNA: TGTGCCAGCATGGGGACTATTTACTCCTACAATGAGCAGTTCTTC; CDR3 protein: CASMGTIYSYNEQFF; J gene: TRBJ2-1; V gene: TRBV2; clone size: NA; D gene: TRBD2
CDR3 DNA: TGTGCCAGCAGCCCCCAGAACAGGCTGTCCTACGAGCAGTACTTC; CDR3 protein: CASSPQNRLSYEQYF; J gene: TRBJ2-7; V gene: TRBV9; clone size: few; D gene: NA
CDR3 DNA: TGTGCCAGCAGCTTAGTCGAGGGGACAGGGGGTAGGTGGACTGAAGCTTTCTTT; CDR3 protein: CASSLVEGTGGRWTEAFF; J gene: TRBJ1-1; V gene: TRBV7-8; clone size: NA; D gene: TRBD1
CDR3 DNA: TGCGCCAGCAGCTTGGAGGAGTGGGATACGCAGTATTTT; CDR3 protein: CASSLEEWDTQYF; J gene: TRBJ2-3; V gene: TRBV5-1; clone size: NA; D gene: NA
CDR3 DNA: TGTGCCAGCAGCCTCGGGCTAGCGGGAGTCGGCGAGCAGTACTTC; CDR3 protein: CASSLGLAGVGEQYF; J gene: TRBJ2-7; V gene: TRBV2; clone size: NA; D gene: TRBD2
CDR3 DNA: TGCGCCAGCAGCCCTCCGGAGGGGTTGTTGGCCGGGGAGCTGTTTTTT; CDR3 protein: CASSPPEGLLAGELFF; J gene: TRBJ2-2; V gene: TRBV4-1; clone size: NA; D gene: NA
CDR3 DNA: TGTGCCAGCAAACAGGGTCCCGCTGAAGCTTTCTTT; CDR3 protein: CASKQGPAEAFF; J gene: TRBJ1-1; V gene: TRBV2; clone size: few; D gene: NA
CDR3 DNA: TGTGCCAGCAGCTTGCGGGCCGGCTCCTACAATGAGCAGTTCTTC; CDR3 protein: CASSLRAGSYNEQFF; J gene: TRBJ2-1; V gene: TRBV7-3; clone size: NA; D gene: NA
CDR3 DNA: TGTGCCAGCAGTGACTCGAGAGGAGCCACAGATACGCAGTATTTT; CDR3 protein: CASSDSRGATDTQYF; J gene: TRBJ2-3; V gene: TRBV6-4; clone size: NA; D gene: NA
CDR3 DNA: TGTGCCAGCAGCCGAGACAGGGATTTAGGGGAAAAACTATTTTTT; CDR3 protein: CASSRDRDLGEKLFF; J gene: TRBJ1-4; V gene: TRBV11-2; clone size: NA; D gene: TRBD1
CDR3 DNA: TGTGCCAGCAGTCCCCTGGAAGCGGGAGGGCCAGAGACCCAGTACTTC; CDR3 protein: CASSPLEAGGPETQYF; J gene: TRBJ2-5; V gene: TRBV27; clone size: NA; D gene: TRBD2
CDR3 DNA: TGTGCCAGTAGTCAAAGCGGGAGGATCTACAATGAGCAGTTCTTC; CDR3 protein: CASSQSGRIYNEQFF; J gene: TRBJ2-1; V gene: TRBV19; clone size: NA; D gene: TRBD2
CDR3 DNA: TGTGCCAGCAGTGCTAACCTAGCGGGCGGGGAGCTGTTTTTT; CDR3 protein: CASSANLAGGELFF; J gene: TRBJ2-2; V gene: TRBV6-4; clone size: NA; D gene: TRBD2
CDR3 DNA: TGTGCCAGCAGTCTAAGGCACAGCAACTATGGCTACACCTTC; CDR3 protein: CASSLRHSNYGYTF; J gene: TRBJ1-2; V gene: TRBV28; clone size: NA; D gene: NA
CDR3 DNA: TGCGCCAGCAGTTCACAGGGGGACACTGAAGCTTTCTTT; CDR3 protein: CASSSQGDTEAFF; J gene: TRBJ1-1; V gene: TRBV10-2; clone size: NA; D gene: TRBD1
CDR3 DNA: TGTGCCAGCAGCCGCGGACAGGGGATGTACACTGAAGCTTTCTTT; CDR3 protein: CASSRGQGMYTEAFF; J gene: TRBJ1-1; V gene: TRBV6-5; clone size: NA; D gene: TRBD1
CDR3 DNA: TGTGCCAGTAGTCGTCACAGGGGGCAGGTCACTGAAGCTTTCTTT; CDR3 protein: CASSRHRGQVTEAFF; J gene: TRBJ1-1; V gene: TRBV19; clone size: NA; D gene: TRBD1
CDR3 DNA: TGTGCCAGCAGTTACTCGAGGGCCGGGGATACGCAGTATTTT; CDR3 protein: CASSYSRAGDTQYF; J gene: TRBJ2-3; V gene: TRBV6-5; clone size: few; D gene: NA
CDR3 DNA: TGTGCCAGCAGCCCCGGGACTCCGCACACAGATACGCAGTATTTT; CDR3 protein: CASSPGTPHTDTQYF; J gene: TRBJ2-3; V gene: TRBV5-4; clone size: NA; D gene: NA